These 14 T cell receptor beta chains originate from one sample sequenced in a study of cytomegalovirus exposure and HLA in healthy donors. The PCR employed 60 Vbeta primers together with 13 Jbeta primers. Sequenced by immunoSEQ multiplex PCR; TCRdb stores in-frame clones only, minus some. This sample has about 160,000 clones, with 80% found just once. The sequenced material came from PBMCs. These receptors came from a man aged 30-40 years in good health and CMV-seronegative.

The chain has TRBV20-1 and TRBJ1-2; no clear D. There are 11 residues in the CDR3. Germline V gives CDR1 DFQATT, CDR2 SNEGSKA (reference sequence). V was cut by 5 bases and J by 5 bases, with 9 bases left in between. The CDR3 loop is CSALEAYGYTF. DNA for the CDR3: TGCAGTGCTCTCGAGGCGTATGGCTACACCTTC.

This clone was seen only a few times. The rearrangement links TRBV29-1 to TRBJ2-3; D unresolved. CDR1 and CDR2 (germline): SQVTM, ANQGSEA. CDR3 length: 14 residues. The V and J ends lost 2 bases and 2 bases respectively, with 11 bases between them. CDR3 loop: CSVEPWWATDTQYF. As DNA, the CDR3 is TGCAGCGTTGAACCTTGGTGGGCCACAGATACGCAGTATTTT.

V and J are TRBV9 and TRBJ2-7; 8 bases match TRBD2. This CDR3 spans 14 amino acids. Germline values: CDR1 SGDLS, CDR2 YYNGEE. The V segment lost 4 bases and the J segment 3 bases; nucleotides outside the gene matches: 6. The CDR3 nucleotides read TGTGCCAGCAGCCCGGCCACTAGCGGCTACGAGCAGTACTTC. It yields the protein CASSPATSGYEQYF.

V gene TRBV7-3 combines with J gene TRBJ2-5, with 8 positions matching TRBD2. With V trimmed by 5 bases and J by 2 bases, 13 bases remained unmatched. Germline values: CDR1 SGHTA, CDR2 FQGTGA. The CDR3 extends over 17 amino acids. The DNA for the CDR3 is TGTGCCAGCAGCCTCCCGGGGGGGGCGAGGGGTCAAGAGACCCAGTACTTC. It is translated as CASSLPGGARGQETQYF.

The chain links TRBV2 to TRBJ2-2; D gene uncertain. V gave up 2 bases and J gave up 7 bases, with 8 bases separating them. Germline values: CDR1 SNHLY, CDR2 FYNNEI. The CDR3 loop spans 13 amino acids. The CDR3, as DNA: TGTGCCAGCAGTGAAACGCCCGGCGGGGAGCTGTTTTTT. It codes for CASSETPGGELFF.

V usage is TRBV10-3 and J usage is TRBJ1-5, with a possible D match to TRBD1 (5 bases). Germline lookup yields CDR1 ENHRY and CDR2 SYGVKD. This CDR3 comprises 17 residues. Trimming removed 0 bases at V and 4 bases at J, with 16 bases between. The CDR3 DNA sequence: TGTGCCATCAGTGAGTCAAGGCAGGGCGGGGGAAATCAGCCCCAGCATTTT. Its translation: CAISESRQGGGNQPQHF.

The chain carries TRBV27 and TRBJ2-5; 10 positions agree with TRBD2. The J call may not be correct, given that the DNA end is closer to TRBJ2-7. CDR3 length: 17 residues. Germline V lookup: CDR1 MNHEY, CDR2 SMNVEV (reference sequence). Written as DNA, the CDR3 is TGTGCCAGCAGTTATCGAGGACTAGCGGTTAGCTCCTACGAGCAGTACTTC. This sequence encodes CASSYRGLAVSSYEQYF.

The CDR3 DNA is TGTGCCAGCGGAATAGGAGGGATGGGCAATCAGCCCCAGCATTTT. Residues: CASGIGGMGNQPQHF. The rearrangement uses TRBV6-5 and TRBJ1-5; D not resolved. Trimming pared 8 bases from V and 2 bases from J, leaving 16 bases between. Germline CDR1 MNHEY, CDR2 SVGAGI. The CDR3 is 15 amino acids.

This sequence joins TRBV11-2 and TRBJ1-3; no reliable D call. The CDR3 extends over 12 amino acids. Deletions cut 5 bases from V and 7 bases from J, with 9 bases between. Germline V lookup: CDR1 SGHAT, CDR2 FQNNGV. The CDR3 is CASSLEWNTIYF. DNA of the CDR3: TGTGCCAGCAGCCTGGAGTGGAACACCATATATTTT.

The CDR3 spells CASSLTRGDGYTF. The CDR3 nucleotides are TGTGCCAGCAGCTTAACCAGGGGTGATGGCTACACCTTC. The chain combines TRBV7-3 with TRBJ1-2; D perhaps matches TRBD1 (6 bases). Germline V gene sequence: CDR1 SGHTA, CDR2 FQGTGA. Trimming cost V 0 bases and J 6 bases, with 8 bases left between them. This CDR3 is built from 13 residues. Drawing the rest from reference TRBV7-3 and TRBJ1-2, the complete variable domain is GAGVSQTPSNKVTEKGKYVELRCDPISGHTALYWYRQSLGQGPEFLIYFQGTGAADDSGLPNDRFFAVRPEGSVSTLKIQRTERGDSAVYLCASSLTRGDGYTFGSGTRLTVV.

This clone was seen a handful of times. V gene TRBV6-6 combines with J gene TRBJ2-1; maybe TRBD2 (6 bases). V lost 6 bases and J 0 bases, leaving 12 bases between the germline ends. Germline-derived CDR1 and CDR2 are MNHNY and SVGAGI (reference sequence). This CDR3 contains 15 residues. CDR3 coding DNA: TGTGCCAGCAGGTTGGGACTCTACTCCTACAATGAGCAGTTCTTC. Amino acid sequence: CASRLGLYSYNEQFF.

The chain joins TRBV6-4 to TRBJ2-3; 8 bases are a match to TRBD1. Germline values: CDR1 MRHNA, CDR2 SNTAGT. The CDR3 sequence is 15 residues long. V shed 0 bases, J shed 2 bases, and the junction held 1 base outside the gene matches. The DNA of the CDR3 is TGTGCCAGCAGTGACTCGACAGGGGCCACAGATACGCAGTATTTT. Its protein product is CASSDSTGATDTQYF.

The chain recombines TRBV19 with TRBJ1-4, with TRBD1 matching over 7 bases. Germline trimming cut 5 bases from V and 8 bases from J; bases unmatched to any gene: 11. There are 15 residues in the CDR3. From germline, CDR1 is LNHDA and CDR2 SQIVND (reference sequence). DNA of the CDR3: TGTGCCAGTAGTGGGCTGACAGGGAATAGGGAAAAACTGTTTTTT. Its protein product is CASSGLTGNREKLFF.

The rearrangement joins TRBV5-4 to TRBJ2-7, with D perhaps matching TRBD2 (5 bases). Trimming took 1 base from V and 0 from J, leaving 14 bases between them. The CDR3 has 16 residues. The V gene's germline CDR1 is SGHNT and CDR2 YYREEE (reference sequence). The CDR3 here is CASSLRFRTDSYEQYF. CDR3 nucleotide sequence: TGTGCCAGCAGCTTGAGGTTCAGGACTGACTCCTACGAGCAGTACTTC. Drawing the rest from reference TRBV5-4 and TRBJ2-7, the complete variable domain is ETGVTQSPTHLIKTRGQQVTLRCSSQSGHNTVSWYQQALGQGPQFIFQYYREEENGRGNFPPRFSGLQFPNYSSELNVNALELDDSALYLCASSLRFRTDSYEQYFGPGTRLTVT.